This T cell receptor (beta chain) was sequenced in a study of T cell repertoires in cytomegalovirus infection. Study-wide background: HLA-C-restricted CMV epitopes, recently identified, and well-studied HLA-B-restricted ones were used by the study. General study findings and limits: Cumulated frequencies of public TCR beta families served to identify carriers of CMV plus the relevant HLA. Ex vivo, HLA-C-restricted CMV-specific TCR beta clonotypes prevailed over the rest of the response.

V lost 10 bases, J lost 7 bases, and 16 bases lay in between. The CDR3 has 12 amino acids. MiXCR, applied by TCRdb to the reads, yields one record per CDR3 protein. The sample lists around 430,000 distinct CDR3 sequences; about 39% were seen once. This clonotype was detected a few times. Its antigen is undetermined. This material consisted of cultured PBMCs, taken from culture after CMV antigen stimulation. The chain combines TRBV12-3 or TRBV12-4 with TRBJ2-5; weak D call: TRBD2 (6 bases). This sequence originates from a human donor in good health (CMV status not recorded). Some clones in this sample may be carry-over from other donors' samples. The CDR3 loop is CATGTSKLTQYF. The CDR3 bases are TGTGCCACGGGGACTTCTAAATTGACCCAGTACTTC.